This T cell receptor beta chain was documented in a study of T cells in Graves' hyperthyroidism and ophthalmopathy. Any patient presenting with uncontrolled infection, other autoimmune disease, pregnancy or lactation was left out. Amplification targeted TCR beta CDR3 regions from RNA transcripts. HTBI primers were used for first-round RT-PCR of the TCR CDR3. Each CDR3 protein gets one entry after TCRdb re-called the multiplex PCR reads with MiXCR. The table includes 730,000 or so distinct CDR3 sequences, 18% detected once. CDR3 length equals 16 residues. Per germline, CDR1 MNHNS and CDR2 SASEGT. V lost 7 bases, J lost 4 bases, and 22 bases lay in between.

The sequenced material came from blood. This sequence joins TRBV6-1 and TRBJ1-2, with a possible D match to TRBD1 (5 bases). The sequence was obtained from a woman in her forties or fifties with Graves' hyperthyroidism that later progressed to Graves' ophthalmopathy. This chain's CDR3 is CASNPWLSDGGYGYTF. CDR3 in DNA: TGTGCCAGCAACCCCTGGCTTTCCGATGGGGGCTATGGCTACACCTTC.